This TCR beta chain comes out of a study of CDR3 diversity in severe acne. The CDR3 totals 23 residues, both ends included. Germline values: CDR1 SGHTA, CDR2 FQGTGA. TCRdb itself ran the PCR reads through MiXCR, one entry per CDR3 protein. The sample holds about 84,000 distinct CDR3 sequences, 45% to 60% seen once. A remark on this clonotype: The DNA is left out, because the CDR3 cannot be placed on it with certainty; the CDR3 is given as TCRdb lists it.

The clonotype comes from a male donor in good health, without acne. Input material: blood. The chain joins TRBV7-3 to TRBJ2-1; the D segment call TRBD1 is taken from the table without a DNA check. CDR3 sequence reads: CASSLWAGAEAFFGQGTYNEQFF.